The source of this T cell receptor (beta chain) is a study of human T cells and chemical hapten exposure. Losses at the gene ends were 1 base for V and 0 bases for J; bases not matched to a gene: 4. The CDR3 is 17 residues long. CDR1 and CDR2 (germline): SEHNR, FQNEAQ (reference sequence). As for time point: patch test 2, 6 weeks after DPC sensitization. Treatment defined: therapeutic diphenylcyclopropenone sensitization with weekly scalp DPC. Blood was drawn before each patch test was applied. MiXCR was run by TCRdb on the RACE reads, yielding one entry per CDR3 protein. The table has about 140,000 distinct CDR3 sequences, 10% to 15% seen once.

This chain joins TRBV7-9 and TRBJ1-5; the match to TRBD1 covers 9 bases. Sequencing used whole blood, obtained in connection with sensitization to the hapten diphenylcyclopropenone (DPC). The clonotype was recovered from a woman aged 45-65 years with alopecia areata. Some clones in this sample may be carry-over from other donors' samples. The CDR3 is CASSLVQGASSNQPQHF. The CDR3 region has the DNA TGTGCCAGCAGCTTAGTACAGGGGGCGAGTAGCAATCAGCCCCAGCATTTT.